This T cell receptor beta chain was sequenced for a study of OX40 agonist ivuxolimab in advanced cancers. Study as a whole: Ivuxolimab, an agonist antibody against OX40 (CD134), was given to patients. Partial responses were recorded for three patients, including one with hepatocellular carcinoma and two with cutaneous melanoma.

Study conclusions and caveats: The study observed clonal expansion of CD4+ and CD8+ blood T cells by week 6 at 0.1 to 3.0 mg/kg.

TCRdb's copy holds only in-frame clones and misses some; the assay was immunoSEQ multiplex PCR. The sample has roughly 40,000 clones, just under 90% seen once. CDR3 length: 14 residues. The V gene's germline CDR1 is SGHRS and CDR2 YFSETQ. V gave up 0 bases and J gave up 2 bases, with 8 bases separating them. A note on this clone: Its cognate antigen is unknown.

The sequenced sample was CD4+ or CD8+ T cells sorted from blood, obtained in a trial of the OX40 agonist ivuxolimab. The V and J genes are TRBV5-1 and TRBJ2-5; D might be TRBD1 (5 bases). This receptor was taken from an adult with an advanced solid tumor such as melanoma, head and neck, liver or kidney cancer. CDR3 in amino acids: CASSLGSGQETQYF. CDR3 coding DNA: TGCGCCAGCAGCTTGGGGTCAGGGCAAGAGACCCAGTACTTC.